This TCR beta chain was identified during a study of blood T cells in healthy people across ages. The V gene's germline CDR1 is SGHRS and CDR2 YFSETQ. The CDR3 sequence is 16 residues long. Germline trimming cut 4 bases from V and 3 bases from J; bases unmatched to any gene: 10. A second PCR of about 6 to 11 cycles used a sample-barcoded 5' primer and a J-beta primer mix. Unique molecular identifiers of 12 random nucleotides labeled each cDNA. TCRdb independently ran MiXCR on the 5' RACE reads; one entry per CDR3 protein. Among 650,000 to 800,000 distinct CDR3 sequences, around 45% were seen once, and the ten largest hold roughly a fifth. This clonotype turned up a few times.

The rearrangement links TRBV5-1 to TRBJ2-3, with 8 bases fitting TRBD2. The sequenced material came from blood. This receptor was taken from a man aged 55 to 70 in good health. CDR3 sequence (DNA): TGCGCCAGCAGCCCCGGGGGGGCCATGTTTACAGATACGCAGTATTTT. Its protein is CASSPGGAMFTDTQYF. Full variable domain (remainder filled in from reference TRBV5-1 and TRBJ2-3): KAGVTQTPRYLIKTRGQQVTLSCSPISGHRSVSWYQQTPGQGLQFLFEYFSETQRNKGNFPGRFSGRQFSNSRSEMNVSTLELGDSALYLCASSPGGAMFTDTQYFGPGTRLTVL.